Detailed here is one T cell receptor beta chain. This clone's antigen is unknown. No clone much larger than this one lies a single base away; base qualities are absent. The data were taken from a study of blood T cell repertoires in COVID-19 (dated by TCRdb to 2020 to 2021). Regarding the study in general: Collaborator samples came from the United States, Italy and Spain and covered acute and convalescent phases of COVID-19. The prospective study material was composed of cDNA or gDNA derived from T cells, B-cell-depleted T cells, or PBMCs. The dataset comprised deeply sampled blood TCRbeta repertoires from subjects exposed to, actively infected with, or recovered from COVID-19. The repertoires were released in a freely available public database meant as a resource for research on the immune response to SARS-CoV-2. Samples came from the ongoing ImmuneRACE study (first 160 participants) plus 1,254 subjects from 6 global collaborators. Sample metadata almost always included a de-identified subject ID, COVID-19 status, age in years and sex. Where HLA class I and class II types were available, the types were taken from metadata supplied by the sample provider, not from assay-based typing. The investigation overall reported the following: How much clinical and demographic metadata was included differed by source and by participant, and the metadata was provided uncurated.

The CDR3 goes from the cysteine to the phenylalanine over 15 residues. Left in the record is the CDR3 DNA by itself, 45 bases read in frame from the first base. Trimming removed 5 bases from V and 5 bases from J, leaving 19 bases between the germline ends. Based on the germline V gene, the CDR1 and CDR2 sequences are KGHSH and LQKENI. One collaborating source in Seattle enrolled patients during active infection and followed them longitudinally through the course of disease. The collaborating institutions used their own protocols to collect whole blood in K2EDTA tubes. For TCRbeta analysis, collaborators shipped samples as frozen whole blood, isolated PBMCs, or DNA extracted from either of those sample types. The immunoSEQ Assay, a bias-controlled multiplex PCR, was used to amplify TCRbeta CDR3 regions from genomic DNA. As for how the authors treated the data: The number of nucleated cells in each sample was estimated from the amplification of reference gene primers within the assay. Sequence reads were collapsed and filtered to measure the absolute abundance of every unique TCRbeta CDR3 rearrangement. For each sample, productive Simpson clonality was calculated by taking the square root of Simpson's diversity index across productive rearrangements. This immuneACCESS table, as held by TCRdb, lists in-frame sequences with V and J called but not all clones. Of the missing ones, under half trace to an unresolved V gene in checked studies; the others have no known cause. V, J and clone size are those of that table, while D and trimming were read from the DNA. Within this sample are over 150,000 clones, with more than 70% of them counted one time only. The ten top clones hold 15% to 20% of the sample.

The sample comprised peripheral blood. The receptor was derived from a man in his fifties with COVID-19, enrolled during active disease. The rearrangement joined TRBV18 to TRBJ2-7, with the D gene too uncertain to name. The CDR3 is CASSIREEGVDEQYF. At the DNA level, the sequence is TGTGCCAGCTCAATCCGAGAGGAAGGCGTGGACGAGCAGTACTTC.